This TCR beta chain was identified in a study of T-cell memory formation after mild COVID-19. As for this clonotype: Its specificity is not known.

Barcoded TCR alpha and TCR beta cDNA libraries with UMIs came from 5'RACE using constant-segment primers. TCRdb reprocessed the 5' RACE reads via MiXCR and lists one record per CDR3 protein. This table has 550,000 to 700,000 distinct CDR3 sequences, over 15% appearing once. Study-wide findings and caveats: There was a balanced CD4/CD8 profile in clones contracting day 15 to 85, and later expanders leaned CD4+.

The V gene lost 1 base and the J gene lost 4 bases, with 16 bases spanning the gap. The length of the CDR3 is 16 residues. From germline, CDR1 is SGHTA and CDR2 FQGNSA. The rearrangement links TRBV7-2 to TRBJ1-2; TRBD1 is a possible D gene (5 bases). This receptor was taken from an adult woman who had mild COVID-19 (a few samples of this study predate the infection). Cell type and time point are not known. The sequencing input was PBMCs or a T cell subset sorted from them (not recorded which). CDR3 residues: CASSLVGGTGPYGYTF. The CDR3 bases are TGTGCCAGCAGCTTAGTCGGGGGAACCGGACCCTATGGCTACACCTTC.